A single sample is the source of the 11 T cell receptor beta chains below, sequenced in a study of blood T cells in healthy people across ages. Using a J-beta primer mix together with a sample-barcoded 5' primer, a second PCR was run for about 6 to 11 cycles. TCRdb redid the calling of the 5' RACE reads with MiXCR, one entry per CDR3 protein. This sample has 1.5 million to 2 million distinct CDR3 sequences, with about 28% found just once. The sequenced sample was blood. These receptors came from a woman aged 30 to 39 in good health.

The chain is built from TRBV10-2 and TRBJ2-7, with 7 bases fitting TRBD2. The ends lost 7 bases at V and 6 bases at J; junction bases unmatched: 9. The germline gives CDR1 WSHSY, CDR2 SAAADI. CDR3 size: 13 residues. The CDR3 nucleotides are TGCGCCAGCATCGGACTAGAGGGCTTCGAGCAGTACTTC. Its protein is CASIGLEGFEQYF.

This clonotype appeared a few times. The V and J genes are TRBV27 and TRBJ2-5; TRBD1 aligns across 8 bases. This CDR3 has 15 residues. With 8 bases clipped from V and 2 bases from J, the junction kept 10 bases outside the gene matches. Germline CDR1 reads MNHEY; CDR2 reads SMNVEV (reference sequence). The CDR3 sequence: CASGKTGDKQETQYF. CDR3 nucleotide sequence: TGTGCCAGCGGAAAGACAGGGGATAAACAAGAGACCCAGTACTTC.

This rearrangement joins TRBV25-1 to TRBJ2-7; perhaps TRBD2 as D (7 bases). Deletions cut 3 bases from V and 2 bases from J, with 20 bases between. The germline V gene encodes CDR1 MGHDK and CDR2 SYGVNS. This CDR3 has 17 residues. The CDR3 is CASSDFPVGGHAYEQYF. The CDR3 DNA sequence: TGTGCCAGCAGTGACTTCCCCGTGGGGGGGCACGCCTACGAGCAGTACTTC.

The genes are TRBV29-1 and TRBJ1-1; no clear D gene. Germline V gene sequence: CDR1 SQVTM, CDR2 ANQGSEA. The CDR3 covers 11 residues. V gave up 3 bases and J gave up 3 bases, with 5 bases separating them. For the CDR3, the DNA is TGCAGCGTTGATCCCGACACTGAAGCTTTCTTT. Its protein product is CSVDPDTEAFF.

This clonotype was picked up many times. The V gene is TRBV12-3 or TRBV12-4, the J gene TRBJ2-1; no reliable D call. Trimming pared 7 bases from V and 5 bases from J, leaving 15 bases between. CDR3 size: 14 residues. In DNA, the CDR3 is TGTGCCAGCACCCTCGAGGTTGGCCACAATGAGCAGTTCTTC. Residues: CASTLEVGHNEQFF.

At least ten counts were recorded for this clonotype. This CDR3 is CSARDRRNRVAQPQHF. The CDR3 region has the DNA TGCAGTGCTAGAGATCGCAGGAACAGGGTTGCTCAGCCCCAGCATTTT. The chain combines TRBV20-1 with TRBJ1-5, with a weak D call TRBD1 (6 bases). Germline V gives CDR1 DFQATT, CDR2 SNEGSKA (reference sequence). The CDR3 contains 16 residues. Trimming took 0 bases from V and 6 from J, leaving 18 bases between them.

This clonotype has a handful of counts. DNA of the CDR3: TGTGCCAGCAGCGTAGATTGGGGGGTCTACGAGCAGTACTTC. This sequence encodes CASSVDWGVYEQYF. The V call is TRBV9, the J call TRBJ2-7; TRBD2 might be the D (6 bases). V was cut by 0 bases and J by 3 bases, with 10 bases left in between. Looked up from germline, CDR1 is SGDLS and CDR2 is YYNGEE. There are 14 residues in the CDR3.

This clonotype was detected a few times. Here the CDR3 reads CASGRPARPPGAGYEQYF. Here the CDR3 DNA reads TGTGCTAGTGGCCGACCCGCACGCCCCCCAGGGGCGGGTTACGAGCAGTACTTC. The chain employs TRBV12-5 and TRBJ2-7; weak D call: TRBD1 (6 bases). The CDR3 is made up of 18 amino acids. CDR1 is LGHNT and CDR2 is FRNRAP in the germline V gene. Trimming took off 6 bases at V and 4 bases at J, with 28 bases between the two ends.

At least ten counts were recorded for this clonotype. This rearrangement joins TRBV29-1 to TRBJ2-3; no reliable D call. Germline-derived CDR1 and CDR2 are SQVTM and ANQGSEA. This CDR3 has 11 residues. The V end was cut by 7 bases, the J end by 0 bases, with 5 bases between. The CDR3 protein is CSAGSTDTQYF. The CDR3 nucleotides read TGCAGCGCGGGTAGCACAGATACGCAGTATTTT.

In this sample, this clonotype turned up a few times. The V call is TRBV18, the J call TRBJ1-5; D gene uncertain. Germline V gene lookup returns CDR1 KGHSH and CDR2 LQKENI. CDR3 length: 13 residues. The germline V and J ends were trimmed by 5 bases and 7 bases, with 12 bases remaining between them. CDR3 sequence (DNA): TGTGCCAGCTCAACCGGGAGGGAACAGCCCCAGCATTTT. Protein sequence: CASSTGREQPQHF.

The V and J genes are TRBV7-9 and TRBJ2-1; 8 nucleotides agree with TRBD1. Germline V lookup: CDR1 SEHNR, CDR2 FQNEAQ (reference sequence). The ends lost 4 bases at V and 5 bases at J; junction bases unmatched: 4. There are 14 residues in the CDR3. Here the CDR3 reads CASSSSTGDNEQFF. The CDR3 coding sequence is TGTGCCAGCAGCTCGTCGACAGGGGACAATGAGCAGTTCTTC.